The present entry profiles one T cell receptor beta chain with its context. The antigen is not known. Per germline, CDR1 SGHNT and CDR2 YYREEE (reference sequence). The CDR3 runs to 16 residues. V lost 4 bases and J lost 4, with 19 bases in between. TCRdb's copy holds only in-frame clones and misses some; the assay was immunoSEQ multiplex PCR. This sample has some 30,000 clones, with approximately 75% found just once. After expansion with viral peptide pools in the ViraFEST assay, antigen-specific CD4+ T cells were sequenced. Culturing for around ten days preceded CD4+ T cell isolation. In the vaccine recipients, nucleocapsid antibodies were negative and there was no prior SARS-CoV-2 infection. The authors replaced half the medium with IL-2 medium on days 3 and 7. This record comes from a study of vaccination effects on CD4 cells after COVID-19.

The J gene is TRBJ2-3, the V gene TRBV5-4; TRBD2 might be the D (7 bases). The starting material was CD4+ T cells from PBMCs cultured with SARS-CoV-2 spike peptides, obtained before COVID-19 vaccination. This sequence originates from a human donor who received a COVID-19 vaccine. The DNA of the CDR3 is TGTGCCAGCAGCGGGGCCTTAAGAGGGGGGGCAGATACGCAGTATTTT. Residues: CASSGALRGGADTQYF.